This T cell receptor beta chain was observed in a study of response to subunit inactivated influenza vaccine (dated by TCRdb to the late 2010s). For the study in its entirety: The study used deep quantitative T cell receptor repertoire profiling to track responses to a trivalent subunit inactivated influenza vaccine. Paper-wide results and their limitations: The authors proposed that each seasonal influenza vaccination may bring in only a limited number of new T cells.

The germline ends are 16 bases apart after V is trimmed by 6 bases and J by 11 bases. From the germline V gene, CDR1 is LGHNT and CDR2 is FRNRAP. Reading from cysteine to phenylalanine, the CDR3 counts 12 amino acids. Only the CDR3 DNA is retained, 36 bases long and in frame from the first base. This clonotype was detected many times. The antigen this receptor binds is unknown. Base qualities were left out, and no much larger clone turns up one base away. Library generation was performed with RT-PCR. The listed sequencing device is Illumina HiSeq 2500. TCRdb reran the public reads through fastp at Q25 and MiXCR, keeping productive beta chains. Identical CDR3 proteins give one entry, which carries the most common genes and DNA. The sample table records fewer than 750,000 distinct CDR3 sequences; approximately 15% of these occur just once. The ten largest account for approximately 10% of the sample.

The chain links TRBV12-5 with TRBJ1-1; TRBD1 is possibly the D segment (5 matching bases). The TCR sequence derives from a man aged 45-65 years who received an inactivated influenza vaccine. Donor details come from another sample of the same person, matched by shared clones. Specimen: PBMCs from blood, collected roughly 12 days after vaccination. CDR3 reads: CASGGDGNWAFF. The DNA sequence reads TGTGCTAGTGGGGGGGACGGAAACTGGGCTTTCTTT.